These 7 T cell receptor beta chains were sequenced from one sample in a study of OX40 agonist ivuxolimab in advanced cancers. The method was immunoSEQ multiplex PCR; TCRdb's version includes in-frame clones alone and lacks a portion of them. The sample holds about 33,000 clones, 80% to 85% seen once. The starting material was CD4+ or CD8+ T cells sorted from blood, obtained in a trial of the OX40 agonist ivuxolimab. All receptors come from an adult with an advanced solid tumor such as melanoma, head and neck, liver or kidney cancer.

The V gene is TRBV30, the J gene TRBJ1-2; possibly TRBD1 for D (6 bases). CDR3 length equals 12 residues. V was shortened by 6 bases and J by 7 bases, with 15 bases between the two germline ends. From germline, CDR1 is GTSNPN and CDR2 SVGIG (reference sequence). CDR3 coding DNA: TGTGCCTGTCCTGTGGGGGGCTCTGGCTACACCTTC. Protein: CACPVGGSGYTF.

The CDR3 bases are TGTGCCAGCAGTGTGGGACTAGCGGAGACCCAGTACTTC. Protein product: CASSVGLAETQYF. The chain recombines TRBV6-1 with TRBJ2-5, with 10 bases matching TRBD2. With 4 bases clipped from V and 5 bases from J, the junction kept 1 base outside the gene matches. This CDR3 is built from 13 residues. CDR1 and CDR2 (germline): MNHNS, SASEGT.

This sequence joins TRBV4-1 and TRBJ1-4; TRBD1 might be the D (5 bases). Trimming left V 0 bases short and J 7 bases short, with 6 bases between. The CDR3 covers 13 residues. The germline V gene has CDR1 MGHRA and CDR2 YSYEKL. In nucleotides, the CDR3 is TGCGCCAGCAGCCAAGAGAGGGGTGAAAAACTGTTTTTT. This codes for CASSQERGEKLFF.

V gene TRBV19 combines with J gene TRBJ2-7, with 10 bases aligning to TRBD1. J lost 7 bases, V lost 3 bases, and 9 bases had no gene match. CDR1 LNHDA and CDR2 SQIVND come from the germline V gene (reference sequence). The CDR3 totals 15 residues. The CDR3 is CASSIQGQGFGEQYF. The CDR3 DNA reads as TGTGCCAGTAGTATCCAGGGACAGGGGTTTGGAGAGCAGTACTTC.

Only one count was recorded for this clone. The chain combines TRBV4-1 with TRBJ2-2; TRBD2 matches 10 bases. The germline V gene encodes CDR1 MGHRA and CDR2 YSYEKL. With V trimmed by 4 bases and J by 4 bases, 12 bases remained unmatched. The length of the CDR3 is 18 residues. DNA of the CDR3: TGCGCCAGCAGCCGACGTATCAGCGGGGGGGCGCTCACCGGGGAGCTGTTTTTT. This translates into CASSRRISGGALTGELFF.

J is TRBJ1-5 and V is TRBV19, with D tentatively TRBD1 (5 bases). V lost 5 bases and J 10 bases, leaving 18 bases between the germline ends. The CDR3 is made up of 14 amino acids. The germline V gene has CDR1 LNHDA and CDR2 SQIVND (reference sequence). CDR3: CASSSQTGGVPQHF. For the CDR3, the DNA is TGTGCCAGTAGTTCCCAAACGGGGGGAGTACCCCAGCATTTT.

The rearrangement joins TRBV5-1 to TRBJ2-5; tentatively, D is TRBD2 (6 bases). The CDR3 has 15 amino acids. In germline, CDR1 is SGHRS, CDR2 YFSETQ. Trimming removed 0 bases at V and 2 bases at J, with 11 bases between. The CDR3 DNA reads TGCGCCAGCAGCTTGGGTCGGGGGAAACAAGAGACCCAGTACTTC. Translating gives CASSLGRGKQETQYF. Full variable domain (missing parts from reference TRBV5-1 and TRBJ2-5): KAGVTQTPRYLIKTRGQQVTLSCSPISGHRSVSWYQQTPGQGLQFLFEYFSETQRNKGNFPGRFSGRQFSNSRSEMNVSTLELGDSALYLCASSLGRGKQETQYFGPGTRLLVL.